The entry below describes one T cell receptor (beta chain). Its antigen is currently unknown. Carried by the TCR beta cDNA libraries were unique molecular identifiers. TCRdb analysed the PCR reads with MiXCR anew, one entry per CDR3 protein. The table includes roughly 650,000 distinct CDR3 sequences, 59% detected once. V lost 1 base to trimming and J lost 0 bases, with 9 bases between them. Germline CDR1 reads SEHNR; CDR2 reads FQNEAQ (reference sequence). The CDR3 spans 15 residues. These data are taken from a study of post-analysis software for immune sequencing data. Findings and caveats of the study: Same-batch preparations were strongly co-clustered by F measure. Compared with controls, patients showed significantly lower normalized Chao1 diversity. Five or six TRBV segments, TRBV5-6, TRBV5-1 and TRBV20-1 among them, were found more frequent in patients than controls.

This rearrangement joins TRBV7-9 to TRBJ2-5; no reliable D call. Sequenced input: blood. This clonotype was obtained from a girl aged 2 to 9 with multiple sclerosis. CDR3 nucleotide sequence: TGTGCCAGCAGCTTAGTGGTGACGAACCAAGAGACCCAGTACTTC. Its translation is CASSLVVTNQETQYF.